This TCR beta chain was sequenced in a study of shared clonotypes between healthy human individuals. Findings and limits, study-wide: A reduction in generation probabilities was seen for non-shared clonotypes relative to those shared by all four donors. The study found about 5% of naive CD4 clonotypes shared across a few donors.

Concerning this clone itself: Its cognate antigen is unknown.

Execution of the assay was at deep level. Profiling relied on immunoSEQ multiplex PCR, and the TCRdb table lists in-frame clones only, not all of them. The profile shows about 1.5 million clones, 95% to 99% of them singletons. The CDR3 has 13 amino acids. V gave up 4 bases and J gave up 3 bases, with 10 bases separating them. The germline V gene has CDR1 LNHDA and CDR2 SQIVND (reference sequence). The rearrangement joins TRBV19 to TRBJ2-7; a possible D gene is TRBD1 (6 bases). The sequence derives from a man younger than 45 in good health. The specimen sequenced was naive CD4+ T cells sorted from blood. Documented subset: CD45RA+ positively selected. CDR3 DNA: TGTGCCAGTAGTAAATACAGGGACTACGAGCAGTACTTC. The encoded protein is CASSKYRDYEQYF.